This paragraph covers one TCR beta chain sequence. The CDR3 covers 18 residues. Germline trimming cut 5 bases from V and 13 bases from J; bases unmatched to any gene: 25. Germline assignment: CDR1 WNHNN and CDR2 SYGVQD (reference sequence). These data originate in a study of CD4 and CD8 cells across lung adenocarcinoma regions. TCRdb fed the PCR reads into MiXCR, producing one record per CDR3 protein. This sample has fewer than 30,000 distinct CDR3 sequences, with around 56% found just once. Localized lung adenocarcinoma, a non-small cell lung cancer, affected the donors. This clonotype was obtained from a male donor with lung adenocarcinoma. The CD4 and CD8 labels of this study may be unreliable. Sequencing was carried out using CD8+ T cells from the center of a lung tumor. The gene calls are TRBV10-1 and TRBJ2-4; 8 nucleotides align to TRBD2. CDR3 in DNA: TGCGCCAGCAGTTGGTCCGGGGGGGGGGGGTGTCACAAAGACACCCAGTACTTC. It encodes CASSWSGGGGCHKDTQYF.